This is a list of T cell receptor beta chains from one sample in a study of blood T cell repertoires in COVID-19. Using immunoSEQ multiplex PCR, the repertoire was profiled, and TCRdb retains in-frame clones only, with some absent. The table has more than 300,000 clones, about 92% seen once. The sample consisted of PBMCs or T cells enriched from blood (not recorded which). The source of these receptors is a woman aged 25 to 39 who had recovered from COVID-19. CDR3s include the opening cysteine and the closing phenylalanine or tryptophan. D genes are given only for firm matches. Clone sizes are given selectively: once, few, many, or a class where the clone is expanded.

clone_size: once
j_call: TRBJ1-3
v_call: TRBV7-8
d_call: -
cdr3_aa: CASSRGGGTGNTIYF
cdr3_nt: TGTGCCAGCAGCCGAGGGGGGGGCACTGGAAACACCATATATTTT

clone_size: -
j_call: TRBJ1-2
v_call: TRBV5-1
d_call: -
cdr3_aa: CASSLDYTGPLGYTF
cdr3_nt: TGCGCCAGCAGCTTGGACTATACAGGGCCTCTTGGCTACACCTTC

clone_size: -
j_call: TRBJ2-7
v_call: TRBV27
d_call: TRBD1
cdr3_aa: CASSFRDRGYEQYF
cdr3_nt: TGTGCCAGCAGTTTTAGAGACAGGGGTTACGAGCAGTACTTC

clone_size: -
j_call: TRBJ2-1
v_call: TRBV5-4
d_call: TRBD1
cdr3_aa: CASSPQQGLIRQEQFF
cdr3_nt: TGTGCCAGCAGCCCCCAACAGGGGCTCATCCGACAGGAGCAGTTCTTC

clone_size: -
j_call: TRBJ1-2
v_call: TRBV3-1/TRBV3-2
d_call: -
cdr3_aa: CASSQVDNYGYTF
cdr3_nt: TGTGCCAGCAGCCAAGTAGATAACTATGGCTACACCTTC

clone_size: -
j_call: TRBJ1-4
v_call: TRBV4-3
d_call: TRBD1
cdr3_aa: CASSQGQGGEKLFF
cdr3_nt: TGCGCCAGCAGCCAAGGACAGGGGGGGGAAAAACTGTTTTTT

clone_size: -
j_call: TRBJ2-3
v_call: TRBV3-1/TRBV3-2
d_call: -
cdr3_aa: CASSQDVGAGPTDTQYF
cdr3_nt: TGTGCCAGCAGCCAAGATGTTGGGGCGGGGCCCACAGATACGCAGTATTTT

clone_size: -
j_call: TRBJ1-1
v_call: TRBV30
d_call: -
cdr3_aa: CAWSEKTNTEAFF
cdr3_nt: TGTGCCTGGAGCGAGAAAACGAACACTGAAGCTTTCTTT

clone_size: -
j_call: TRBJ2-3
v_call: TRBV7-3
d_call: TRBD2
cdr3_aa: CASSLTGWGLAGGPRRTDTQYF
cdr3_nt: TGTGCCAGCAGCTTAACGGGGTGGGGACTAGCGGGAGGGCCTCGGCGGACAGATACGCAGTATTTT

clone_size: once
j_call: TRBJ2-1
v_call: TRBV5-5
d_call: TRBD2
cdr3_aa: CASSAATSGYNEQFF
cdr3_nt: TGTGCCAGCAGCGCGGCGACTAGCGGCTACAATGAGCAGTTCTTC

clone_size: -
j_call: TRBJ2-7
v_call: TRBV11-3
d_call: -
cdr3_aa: CASSANSGGYEQYF
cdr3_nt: TGTGCCAGCAGCGCCAACTCCGGGGGCTACGAGCAGTACTTC

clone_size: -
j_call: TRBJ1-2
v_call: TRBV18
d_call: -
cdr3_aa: CASSPKTGTPRSYGYTF
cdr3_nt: TGTGCCAGCTCACCTAAAACCGGGACTCCAAGGAGCTATGGCTACACCTTC

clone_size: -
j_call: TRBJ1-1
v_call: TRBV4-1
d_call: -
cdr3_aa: CASSPGQQYTEAFF
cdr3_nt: TGCGCCAGCAGTCCTGGACAGCAGTACACTGAAGCTTTCTTT

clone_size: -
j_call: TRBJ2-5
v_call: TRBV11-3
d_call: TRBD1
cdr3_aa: CASSRDSPQETQYF
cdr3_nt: TGTGCCAGCAGCCGGGACAGCCCACAAGAGACCCAGTACTTC

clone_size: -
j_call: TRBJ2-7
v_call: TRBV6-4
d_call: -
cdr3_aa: CASSEEQGYEQYF
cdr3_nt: TGTGCCAGCAGTGAGGAGCAGGGGTACGAGCAGTACTTC

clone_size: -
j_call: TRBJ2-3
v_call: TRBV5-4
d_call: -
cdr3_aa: CASRLDLAGTDTQYF
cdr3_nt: TGTGCCAGCCGGTTGGACCTGGCTGGCACAGATACGCAGTATTTT

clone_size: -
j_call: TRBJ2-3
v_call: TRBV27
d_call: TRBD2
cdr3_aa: CASSSSLAGITDTQYF
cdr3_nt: TGTGCCAGCAGTTCATCACTAGCGGGGATTACAGATACGCAGTATTTT

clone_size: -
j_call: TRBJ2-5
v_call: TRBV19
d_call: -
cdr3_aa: CASSSGQGVKETQYF
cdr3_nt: TGTGCCAGTAGTTCAGGGCAGGGTGTGAAAGAGACCCAGTACTTC

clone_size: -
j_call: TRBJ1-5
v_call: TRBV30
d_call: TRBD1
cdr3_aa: CAWSRQGDQPQHF
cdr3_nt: TGTGCCTGGAGCCGACAGGGGGATCAGCCCCAGCATTTT

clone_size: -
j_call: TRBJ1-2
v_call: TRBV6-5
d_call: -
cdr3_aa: CASSYTGSANYGYTF
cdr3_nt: TGTGCCAGCAGTTACACGGGTTCGGCGAACTATGGCTACACCTTC